This T cell receptor beta chain originates from a study of CD8 T cells in ankylosing spondylitis. Study outcomes and limitations: Blood from ankylosing spondylitis patients appeared to carry a characteristic roughly 8-variant TCR beta motif. Significantly higher representation of disease-linked clones was reported for matched ankylosing spondylitis synovial fluid.

Library preparation for TCR beta used quantitative 5'-RACE with molecular barcodes. From the 5' RACE reads, TCRdb called clonotypes with MiXCR, one entry per CDR3 protein. This table has under 250,000 distinct CDR3 sequences, about 10% appearing once. V was cut by 4 bases and J by 9 bases, with 15 bases left in between. Per germline, CDR1 SGHRS and CDR2 YFSETQ. The CDR3 has 13 residues. There are many counts of this clonotype. Its antigen remains unidentified. The sequence was collected from a male donor with ankylosing spondylitis or in good health (not recorded which). The chain recombines TRBV5-1 with TRBJ2-3; TRBD1 might be the D (6 bases). Sequenced material: blood, either unsorted or a sorted T cell fraction (not recorded which). CDR3 in DNA: TGCGCCAGCAGCCCAGGAGGACAGCCGACGCAGTATTTT. Amino acids: CASSPGGQPTQYF.